This TCR beta chain was documented in a study of blood T cell repertoires in COVID-19. Overall study context: Sites in the United States, Italy and Spain provided acute and convalescent COVID-19 samples. PBMCs, B-cell-depleted T cells, or T cells provided the cDNA or gDNA that made up the material.

Participant-reported clinical history was the basis for cohort assignment. This CDR3 comprises 14 residues. Germline V gene lookup returns CDR1 SSHAT and CDR2 FNYEAQ (reference sequence). V gave up 5 bases and J gave up 7 bases, with 14 bases separating them. The authors' processing: From reference gene primer amplification, estimates of nucleated cell counts were derived. Profiling relied on immunoSEQ multiplex PCR, and the TCRdb table lists in-frame clones only, not all of them. That table supplies the V and J calls and clone size; D and trimming were determined from the DNA. The table has about 200,000 clones, roughly 90% seen once.

Sequencing was carried out using PBMCs or T cells enriched from blood (not recorded which). The sequence derives from a woman aged 25 to 39 with acute COVID-19. The chain recombines TRBV7-7 with TRBJ2-2; tentatively, D is TRBD2 (5 bases). The CDR3 reads CASSTRAEGGELFF. The CDR3 nucleotides are TGTGCCAGCAGCACGCGGGCAGAGGGCGGGGAGCTGTTTTTT.